This entry concerns a single T cell receptor (beta chain). Per the authors' pipeline: Estimation of nucleated cell counts relied on the amplification of reference gene primers. Here immunoSEQ multiplex PCR was the method, and the copy in TCRdb shows in-frame clones only, minus some. From that table come the V and J calls and clone size; the DNA was used to work out D and trimming. Altogether around 61,000 clones are present, under 90% being singletons, with the ten largest covering 1.4% to 1.5%. In germline, CDR1 is MNHEY, CDR2 SVGAGI. CDR3 length: 16 amino acids. V lost 0 bases and J lost 4; bases outside the gene matches: 7. The data were taken from a study of blood T cell repertoires in COVID-19. Background on the study: Material from acute and convalescent COVID-19 was sourced from the United States, Italy and Spain. T cells, B-cell-depleted T cells, or PBMCs supplied cDNA or gDNA.

The source is a man aged 55 to 70 with acute or convalescent COVID-19. Input material: peripheral blood. The J gene is TRBJ2-5, the V gene TRBV6-5; 8 nucleotides match TRBD2. As DNA, the CDR3 is TGTGCCAGCAGTTACTCGAGGCGGGAGGATAGAGAGACCCAGTACTTC. Translating it yields CASSYSRREDRETQYF.